One sample yielded the 27 T cell receptor beta chains listed below, sequenced in a study of blood T cell repertoires in COVID-19. Measured with immunoSEQ multiplex PCR; TCRdb has only the in-frame clones, and not every one. The sample records about 170,000 clones, around four fifths being singletons. Input material: PBMCs or T cells enriched from blood (not recorded which). The receptors derive from a woman between 45 and 65 years old who had recovered from COVID-19.

V usage is TRBV7-8 and J usage is TRBJ2-4, with D perhaps matching TRBD1 (5 bases). CDR1 is SGHVS, CDR2 FQNEAQ, per germline. This CDR3 comprises 15 residues. The V end lost 5 bases, the J end lost 7 bases, and 18 bases lay between the germline ends. The CDR3, as DNA: TGTGCCAGCAGCCCGAGGCAGGGCATGTGGAACATTCAGTACTTC. This sequence encodes CASSPRQGMWNIQYF.

The V gene is TRBV5-3, the J gene TRBJ2-1; TRBD1 agrees at 8 bases. TRBV5-3 is an ORF, with its function uncertain. The CDR3 contains 15 residues. The ends lost 4 bases at V and 3 bases at J; junction bases unmatched: 6. CDR3 loop: CARSPGQAGYNEQFF. DNA for the CDR3: TGTGCCAGAAGCCCGGGACAGGCGGGCTACAATGAGCAGTTCTTC.

The chain joins TRBV5-8 to TRBJ2-1; 8 bases are a match to TRBD1. J was trimmed by 8 bases and V by 4 bases; bases with no gene match: 11. Germline V gene lookup returns CDR1 SGHTS and CDR2 YDEGEE. CDR3 length: 15 amino acids. CDR3 amino acids: CASSPTRQGFYEQFF. CDR3 in DNA: TGTGCCAGCAGCCCCACGCGACAGGGGTTTTATGAGCAGTTCTTC. The full variable domain, completed using reference TRBV5-8 and TRBJ2-1, is EAGVTQSPTHLIKTRGQQATLRCSPISGHTSVYWYQQALGLGLQFLLWYDEGEERNRGNFPPRFSGRQFPNYSSELNVNALELEDSALYLCASSPTRQGFYEQFFGPGTRLTVL.

The sample holds one count of this clone. V usage is TRBV4-2 and J usage is TRBJ1-2, with a weak D call TRBD1 (6 bases). In germline, CDR1 is LGHNA, CDR2 YNFKEQ. CDR3 length: 15 amino acids. Trimming cost V 0 bases and J 8 bases, with 16 bases left between them. The CDR3 region has the DNA TGTGCCAGCAGCCAAGATATAACAGGGTCGAGCGGCTACACCTTC. Translating it yields CASSQDITGSSGYTF.

V usage is TRBV5-1 and J usage is TRBJ2-5; 8 nucleotides align to TRBD1. The CDR3 sequence is 15 residues long. V gave up 1 base and J gave up 3 bases; unmatched junction bases: 5. CDR1 and CDR2 from the germline V gene are SGHRS and YFSETQ. The CDR3 DNA is TGCGCCAGCAGCTTGACTACAGGGGGTGAAGAGACCCAGTACTTC. Its protein product is CASSLTTGGEETQYF.

V and J are TRBV28 and TRBJ1-3; D call uncertain. The V end lost 5 bases, the J end lost 9 bases, and 11 bases lay between the germline ends. The CDR3 has 12 residues. The germline V gene encodes CDR1 MDHEN and CDR2 SYDVKM. The CDR3 here is CASSPVGSTIYF. The DNA for the CDR3 is TGTGCCAGCAGTCCCGTGGGGAGCACCATATATTTT.

The chain joins TRBV19 to TRBJ1-1; D unclear. Trimming pared 5 bases from V and 3 bases from J, leaving 13 bases between. The CDR3 is made up of 14 amino acids. CDR1 is LNHDA and CDR2 is SQIVND in the germline V gene (reference sequence). The CDR3 DNA reads as TGTGCCAGTAGTGGTGCGGGCTTTGACACTGAAGCTTTCTTT. Its protein is CASSGAGFDTEAFF.

The V gene is TRBV2, the J gene TRBJ1-2, with 9 bases lining up with TRBD1. V lost 6 bases, J lost 5 bases, and 7 bases stayed unmatched. The CDR3 has 14 amino acids. Germline V gene data show CDR1 as SNHLY and CDR2 as FYNNEI. CDR3 residues: CASSTQGAGYGYTF. The CDR3 region has the DNA TGTGCCAGCAGCACACAGGGGGCCGGGTATGGCTACACCTTC.

This clone was seen a single time. This sequence joins TRBV9 and TRBJ2-3, with a tentative D call TRBD2 (5 bases). Germline CDR1 SGDLS, CDR2 YYNGEE. This CDR3 contains 15 residues. V was cut by 2 bases and J by 4 bases, with 14 bases left in between. CDR3 loop: CASSVAPIGADTQYF. In DNA form, the CDR3 reads TGTGCCAGCAGCGTTGCCCCTATCGGGGCAGATACGCAGTATTTT.

This clone was recorded only once. The chain employs TRBV28 and TRBJ2-2; D is uncertain. Germline V gene data show CDR1 as MDHEN and CDR2 as SYDVKM. The CDR3 has 14 amino acids. Trimming removed 3 bases at V and 5 bases at J, with 10 bases between. CDR3 DNA: TGTGCCAGCAGTTTGATCCAGAAGACCGGGGAGCTGTTTTTT. It codes for CASSLIQKTGELFF.

V usage is TRBV7-2 and J usage is TRBJ2-6, with D possibly matching TRBD2 (6 bases). The V end was cut by 3 bases, the J end by 3 bases, with 12 bases between. The germline V gene has CDR1 SGHTA and CDR2 FQGNSA. CDR3 length: 16 amino acids. The CDR3: CASSFRGSGGANVLTF. The CDR3 DNA reads TGTGCCAGCAGCTTCCGGGGGTCAGGTGGGGCCAACGTCCTGACTTTC.

The rearrangement links TRBV6-5 to TRBJ2-7; D might be TRBD1 (5 bases). The CDR3 loop spans 13 amino acids. Germline CDR1 MNHEY, CDR2 SVGAGI. V dropped 6 bases and J dropped 3 bases, with 12 bases sitting between them. The CDR3 nucleotides are TGTGCCAGCAGAAGGGGATCCGGCTACGAGCAGTACGTC. Protein: CASRRGSGYEQYV.

The gene calls are TRBV28 and TRBJ1-5; no clear D gene. Trimming left V 4 bases short and J 8 bases short, with 24 bases between. CDR1 and CDR2 from the germline V gene are MDHEN and SYDVKM. The length of the CDR3 is 17 residues. CDR3 nucleotide sequence: TGTGCCAGCAGTTCCTCGCCCCGGCGGGTCGGTGGGGAGCCCCAGCATTTT. Its protein is CASSSSPRRVGGEPQHF.

The V call is TRBV2, the J call TRBJ2-1; D gene unclear. Trimming removed 7 bases from V and 4 bases from J, with 5 bases in between. Germline V lookup: CDR1 SNHLY, CDR2 FYNNEI. The CDR3 contains 11 residues. The chain's CDR3 is CASTYYNEQFF. The CDR3 DNA follows: TGTGCCAGCACCTATTACAATGAGCAGTTCTTC.

The chain carries TRBV18 and TRBJ2-3; 12 bases align to TRBD1. Per the germline V gene, CDR1 is KGHSH and CDR2 is LQKENI. V lost 4 bases to trimming and J lost 4 bases; unmatched junction nucleotides: 3. The CDR3 extends over 15 amino acids. CDR3 sequence reads: CASSLGTGGADTQYF. CDR3 bases: TGTGCCAGCTCACTGGGGACAGGGGGCGCAGATACGCAGTATTTT.

V is TRBV9 and J is TRBJ1-6, with D tentatively TRBD1 (5 bases). V was shortened by 3 bases and J by 7 bases, with 11 bases between the two germline ends. CDR3 size: 14 residues. The V gene's germline CDR1 is SGDLS and CDR2 YYNGEE. The CDR3, as DNA: TGTGCCAGCAGCGCGCGGGACGGGAATTCACCCCTCCACTTT. This codes for CASSARDGNSPLHF.

The genes are TRBV5-4 and TRBJ2-2, with 14 bases lining up with TRBD2. J gave up 7 bases and V 1 base, and 15 bases lay outside the gene matches. The CDR3 loop spans 20 amino acids. Germline lookup yields CDR1 SGHNT and CDR2 YYREEE (reference sequence). CDR3 amino acids: CASSLRGLAGAPPGFGELFF. CDR3 coding DNA: TGTGCCAGCAGCTTGCGGGGACTAGCGGGGGCCCCCCCCGGTTTCGGGGAGCTGTTTTTT.

The chain combines TRBV27 with TRBJ2-3; the match to TRBD1 covers 7 bases. Germline-derived CDR1 and CDR2 are MNHEY and SMNVEV (reference sequence). This CDR3 has 13 amino acids. Trimming removed 5 bases from V and 3 bases from J; junction bases left unmatched: 2. The CDR3 reads CASSPQGTDTQYF. DNA of the CDR3: TGTGCCAGCAGTCCACAGGGGACAGATACGCAGTATTTT.

The chain recombines TRBV7-8 with TRBJ1-1; the match to TRBD1 covers 9 bases. CDR3 size: 14 residues. CDR1 SGHVS and CDR2 FQNEAQ come from the germline V gene. J was trimmed by 5 bases and V by 2 bases; bases with no gene match: 3. CDR3 bases: TGTGCCAGCAGCTTACACAGGGGGCTTACTGAAGCTTTCTTT. Translating it yields CASSLHRGLTEAFF.

V usage is TRBV11-2 and J usage is TRBJ2-1, with TRBD1 matching over 11 bases. The CDR3 contains 23 residues. Trimming at V came to 6 bases and at J to 0 bases, leaving 25 bases not matched to a gene. The germline V gene encodes CDR1 SGHAT and CDR2 FQNNGV. For the CDR3, the DNA is TGTGCCAGCAGTTTTCCCGGGACAGGGGGTTCCAGTACTAGGGTGAGCTCCTACAATGAGCAGTTCTTC. As protein: CASSFPGTGGSSTRVSSYNEQFF.

The chain joins TRBV5-1 to TRBJ1-2; 7 bases match TRBD1. The CDR3 spans 12 residues. The J segment lost 8 bases and the V segment lost 0 bases, leaving 1 base of the junction unmatched. Germline CDR1 SGHRS, CDR2 YFSETQ. In DNA, the CDR3 is TGCGCCAGCAGCTTGGACAGGGGAGGCTACACCTTC. The encoded protein is CASSLDRGGYTF.

The V call is TRBV5-6, the J call TRBJ2-5; TRBD1 is a possible D gene (5 bases). The CDR3 is 13 residues long. The V gene lost 6 bases and the J gene lost 7 bases, with 16 bases spanning the gap. Per the germline V gene, CDR1 is SGHDT and CDR2 is YYEEEE. CDR3 protein: CASNPSARATQYF. CDR3 nucleotide sequence: TGTGCCAGCAATCCCTCGGCCAGGGCGACCCAGTACTTC.

The CDR3 here is CASSPSGLQETQYF. The CDR3 bases are TGTGCCAGCAGCCCGTCCGGACTCCAAGAGACCCAGTACTTC. The chain uses TRBV7-2 and TRBJ2-5, with TRBD2 as a possible D gene (5 bases). Germline assignment: CDR1 SGHTA and CDR2 FQGNSA. V was clipped by 5 bases and J by 1 base, with 11 bases between them. The CDR3 is 14 amino acids.

The J gene is TRBJ1-1, the V gene TRBV10-3; 10 nucleotides line up with TRBD1. Trimming at V came to 3 bases and at J to 8 bases, leaving 6 bases not matched to a gene. CDR1 and CDR2 from the germline V gene are ENHRY and SYGVKD. The CDR3 is 14 amino acids. In DNA form, the CDR3 reads TGTGCCATCAGTGATCCGGACAGGGGGAAGGAAGCTTTCTTT. The encoded protein is CAISDPDRGKEAFF.

V and J are TRBV7-8 and TRBJ2-3; D is possibly TRBD2 (6 bases). The CDR3 has 19 amino acids. Germline V gene lookup returns CDR1 SGHVS and CDR2 FQNEAQ. Trimming pared 5 bases from V and 0 bases from J, leaving 24 bases between. CDR3 DNA sequence: TGTGCCAGCAGCCCGTACGGGGGAGGAGGGCTCACTAGCACAGATACGCAGTATTTT. Translation: CASSPYGGGGLTSTDTQYF.

This clone was recorded many times. CDR3 in amino acids: CASSSPLGLAASYNEQFF. The CDR3 DNA follows: TGTGCCAGCAGCTCCCCCTTAGGGCTAGCGGCCTCCTACAATGAGCAGTTCTTC. The chain links TRBV11-2 to TRBJ2-1, with 7 bases fitting TRBD2. CDR3 length: 18 residues. Trimming at V came to 4 bases and at J to 0 bases, leaving 12 bases not matched to a gene. The germline CDR1 and CDR2 sequences are SGHAT and FQNNGV.

V usage is TRBV19 and J usage is TRBJ1-4; D not certain. CDR1 is LNHDA, CDR2 SQIVND, per germline (reference sequence). V lost 3 bases, J lost 3 bases, and 11 bases lay in between. The CDR3 spans 15 residues. The CDR3 loop reads CASSMSDMSNEKLFF. CDR3 nucleotides: TGTGCCAGTAGTATGAGTGACATGTCTAATGAAAAACTGTTTTTT.